The source of this T cell receptor (beta chain) is a study of cytomegalovirus exposure and HLA in healthy donors. For the study at large: Roughly 180 million T cells yielded around 100 million unique TCR beta sequences, as an earlier analysis found.

This PCR relied on a set of 60 Vbeta primers and 13 Jbeta primers. Sequencing was performed with immunoSEQ multiplex PCR; in TCRdb, only in-frame clones are kept and a portion is missing. The sample has some 200,000 clones, about 9% seen once. The CDR3 runs 15 residues. V gave up 0 bases and J gave up 2 bases, with 12 bases separating them. Germline V gene data show CDR1 as SGHDT and CDR2 as YYEEEE. This clone has just a few counts. V and J are TRBV5-6 and TRBJ2-7; possibly TRBD2 for D (6 bases). This receptor was obtained from a woman aged 25 to 39 in good health and CMV-seropositive. The specimen was PBMCs. As DNA, the CDR3 is TGTGCCAGCAGCTTGGCCGGGGGAGCTCCCTACGAGCAGTACTTC. Residues: CASSLAGGAPYEQYF.